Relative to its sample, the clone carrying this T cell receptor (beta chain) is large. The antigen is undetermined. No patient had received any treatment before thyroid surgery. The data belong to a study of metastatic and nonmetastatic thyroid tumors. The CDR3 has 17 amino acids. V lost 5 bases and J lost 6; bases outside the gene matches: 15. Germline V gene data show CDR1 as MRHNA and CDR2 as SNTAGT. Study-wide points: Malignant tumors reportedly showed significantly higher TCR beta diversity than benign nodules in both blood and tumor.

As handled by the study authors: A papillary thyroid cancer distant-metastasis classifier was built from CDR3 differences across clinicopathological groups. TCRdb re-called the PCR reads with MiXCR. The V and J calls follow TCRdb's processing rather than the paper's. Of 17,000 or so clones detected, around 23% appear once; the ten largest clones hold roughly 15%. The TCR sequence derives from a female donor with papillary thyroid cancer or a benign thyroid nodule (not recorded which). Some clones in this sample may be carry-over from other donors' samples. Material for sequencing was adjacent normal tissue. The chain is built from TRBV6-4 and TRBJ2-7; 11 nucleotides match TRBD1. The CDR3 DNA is TGTGCCAGCAGTCTAGCCGCGAAGGACAGGGGGCGGATCGAGCAGTACTTC. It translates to CASSLAAKDRGRIEQYF.